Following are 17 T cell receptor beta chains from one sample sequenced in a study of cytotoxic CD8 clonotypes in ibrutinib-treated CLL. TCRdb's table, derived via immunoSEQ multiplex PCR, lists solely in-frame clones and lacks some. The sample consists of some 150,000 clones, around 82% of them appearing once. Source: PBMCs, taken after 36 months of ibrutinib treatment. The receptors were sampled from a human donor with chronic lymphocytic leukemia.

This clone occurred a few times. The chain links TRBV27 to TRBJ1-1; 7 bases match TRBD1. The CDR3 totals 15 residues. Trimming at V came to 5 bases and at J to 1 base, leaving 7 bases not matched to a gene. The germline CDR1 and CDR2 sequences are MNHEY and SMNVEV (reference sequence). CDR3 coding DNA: TGTGCCAGCAGTAGACGGGACAGAAGGAACACTGAAGCTTTCTTT. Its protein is CASSRRDRRNTEAFF.

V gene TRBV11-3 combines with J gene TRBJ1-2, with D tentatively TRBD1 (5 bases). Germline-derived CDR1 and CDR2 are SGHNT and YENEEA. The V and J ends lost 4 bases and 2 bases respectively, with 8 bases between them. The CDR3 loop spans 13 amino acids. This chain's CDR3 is CASSWDRNYGYTF. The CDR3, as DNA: TGTGCCAGCAGCTGGGACCGAAACTATGGCTACACCTTC.

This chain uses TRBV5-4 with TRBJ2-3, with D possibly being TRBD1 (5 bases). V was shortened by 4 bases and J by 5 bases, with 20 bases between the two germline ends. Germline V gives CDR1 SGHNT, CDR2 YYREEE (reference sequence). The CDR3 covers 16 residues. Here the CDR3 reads CASSPSIGQGVDTQYF. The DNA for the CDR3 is TGTGCCAGCAGCCCTAGTATCGGGCAGGGCGTAGATACGCAGTATTTT.

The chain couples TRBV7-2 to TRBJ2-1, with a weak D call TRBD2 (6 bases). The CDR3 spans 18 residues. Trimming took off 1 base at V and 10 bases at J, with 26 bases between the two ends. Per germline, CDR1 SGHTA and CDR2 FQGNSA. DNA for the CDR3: TGTGCCAGCAGCTTAGTCAGATGGGAACGCCTAGCGCCCGGAGAGCAGTTCTTC. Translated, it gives CASSLVRWERLAPGEQFF. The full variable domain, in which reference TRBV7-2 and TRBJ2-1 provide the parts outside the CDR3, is GAGVSQSPSNKVTEKGKDVELRCDPISGHTALYWYRQSLGQGLEFLIYFQGNSAPDKSGLPSDRFSAERTGGSVSTLTIQRTQQEDSAVYLCASSLVRWERLAPGEQFFGPGTRLTVL.

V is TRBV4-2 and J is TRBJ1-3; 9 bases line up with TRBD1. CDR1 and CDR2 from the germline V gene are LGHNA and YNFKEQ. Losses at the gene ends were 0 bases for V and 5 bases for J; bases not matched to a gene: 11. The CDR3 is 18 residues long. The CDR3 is CASSQEFFRTGDRNTIYF. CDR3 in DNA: TGTGCCAGCAGCCAAGAATTTTTCCGGACAGGGGATAGAAACACCATATATTTT.

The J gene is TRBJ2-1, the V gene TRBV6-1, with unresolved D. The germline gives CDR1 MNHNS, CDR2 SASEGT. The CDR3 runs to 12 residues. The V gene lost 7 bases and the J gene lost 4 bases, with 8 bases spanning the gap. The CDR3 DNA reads TGTGCCAGCACAAGAGATTACAATGAGCAGTTCTTC. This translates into CASTRDYNEQFF.

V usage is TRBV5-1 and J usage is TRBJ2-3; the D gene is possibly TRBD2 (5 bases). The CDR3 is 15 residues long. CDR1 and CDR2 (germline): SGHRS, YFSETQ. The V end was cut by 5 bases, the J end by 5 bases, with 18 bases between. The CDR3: CASSQIGSRVDTQYF. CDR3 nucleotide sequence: TGCGCCAGCAGTCAGATTGGGAGTAGGGTAGATACGCAGTATTTT.

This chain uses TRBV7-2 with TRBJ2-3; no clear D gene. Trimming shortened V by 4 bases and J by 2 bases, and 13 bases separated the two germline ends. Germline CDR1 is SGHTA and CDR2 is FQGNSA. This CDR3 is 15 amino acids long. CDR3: CASSSLWGHTDTQYF. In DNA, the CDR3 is TGTGCCAGCAGCTCACTCTGGGGTCACACAGATACGCAGTATTTT.

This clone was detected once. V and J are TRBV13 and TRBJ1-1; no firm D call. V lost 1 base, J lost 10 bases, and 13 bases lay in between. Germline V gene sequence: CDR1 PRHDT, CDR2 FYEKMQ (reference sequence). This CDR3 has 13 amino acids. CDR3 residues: CASSLVVLGVAFF. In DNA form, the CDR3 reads TGTGCCAGCAGCTTAGTTGTCCTTGGGGTAGCTTTCTTT.

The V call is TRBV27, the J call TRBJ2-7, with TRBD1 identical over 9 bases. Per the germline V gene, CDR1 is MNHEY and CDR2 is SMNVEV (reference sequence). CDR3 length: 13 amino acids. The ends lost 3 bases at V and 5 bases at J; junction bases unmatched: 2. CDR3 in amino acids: CASSFGQGNEQYF. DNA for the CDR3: TGTGCCAGCAGTTTCGGACAGGGGAACGAGCAGTACTTC.

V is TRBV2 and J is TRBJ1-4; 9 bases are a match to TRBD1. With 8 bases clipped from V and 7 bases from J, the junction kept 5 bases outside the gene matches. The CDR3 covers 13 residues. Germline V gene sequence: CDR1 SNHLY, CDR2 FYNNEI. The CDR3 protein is CASLGQGGEKLFF. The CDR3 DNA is TGTGCCAGCTTGGGACAGGGTGGTGAAAAACTGTTTTTT.

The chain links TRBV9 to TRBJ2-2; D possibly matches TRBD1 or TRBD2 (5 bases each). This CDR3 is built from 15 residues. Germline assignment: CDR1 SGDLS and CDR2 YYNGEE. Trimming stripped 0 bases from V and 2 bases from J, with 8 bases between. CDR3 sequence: CASSVGGANTGELFF. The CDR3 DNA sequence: TGTGCCAGCAGCGTAGGAGGGGCAAACACCGGGGAGCTGTTTTTT. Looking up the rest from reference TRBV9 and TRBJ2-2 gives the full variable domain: DSGVTQTPKHLITATGQRVTLRCSPRSGDLSVYWYQQSLDQGLQFLIQYYNGEERAKGNILERFSAQQFPDLHSELNLSSLELGDSALYFCASSVGGANTGELFFGEGSRLTVL.

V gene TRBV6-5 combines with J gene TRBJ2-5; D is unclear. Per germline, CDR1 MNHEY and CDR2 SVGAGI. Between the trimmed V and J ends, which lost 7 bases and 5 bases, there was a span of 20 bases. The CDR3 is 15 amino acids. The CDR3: CASTQRSSHTETQYF. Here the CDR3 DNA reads TGTGCCAGCACCCAGAGGTCTTCTCATACGGAGACCCAGTACTTC.

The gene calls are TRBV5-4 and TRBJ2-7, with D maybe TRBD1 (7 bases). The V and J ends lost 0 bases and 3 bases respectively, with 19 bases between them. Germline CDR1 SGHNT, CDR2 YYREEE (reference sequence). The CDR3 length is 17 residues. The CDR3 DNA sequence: TGTGCCAGCAGCTTGGCCGGAGGGGGCGCGAGAGGCTACGAGCAGTACTTC. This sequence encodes CASSLAGGGARGYEQYF.

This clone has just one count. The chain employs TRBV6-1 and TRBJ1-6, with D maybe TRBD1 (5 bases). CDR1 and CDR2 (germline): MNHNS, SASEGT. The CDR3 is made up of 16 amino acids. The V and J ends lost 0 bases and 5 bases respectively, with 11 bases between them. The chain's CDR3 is CASSEAVAGNNSPLHF. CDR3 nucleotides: TGTGCCAGCAGTGAAGCGGTGGCAGGGAATAATTCACCCCTCCACTTT.

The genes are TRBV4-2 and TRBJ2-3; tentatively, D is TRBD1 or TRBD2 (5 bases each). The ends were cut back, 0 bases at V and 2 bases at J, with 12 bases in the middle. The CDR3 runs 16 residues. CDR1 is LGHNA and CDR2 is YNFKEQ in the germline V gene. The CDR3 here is CASSQDEGRPTDTQYF. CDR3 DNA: TGTGCCAGCAGCCAAGACGAGGGGCGACCCACAGATACGCAGTATTTT.

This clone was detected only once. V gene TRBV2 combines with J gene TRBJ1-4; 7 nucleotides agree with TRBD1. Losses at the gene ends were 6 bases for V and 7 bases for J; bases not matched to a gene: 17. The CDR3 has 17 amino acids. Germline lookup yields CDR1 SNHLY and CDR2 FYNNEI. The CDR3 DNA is TGTGCCAGCAGGGGGGACAGCCAGACCCGGTGGGGTGAAAAACTGTTTTTT. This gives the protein CASRGDSQTRWGEKLFF. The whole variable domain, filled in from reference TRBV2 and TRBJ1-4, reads EPEVTQTPSHQVTQMGQEVILRCVPISNHLYFYWYRQILGQKVEFLVSFYNNEISEKSEIFDDQFSVERPDGSNFTLKIRSTKLEDSAMYFCASRGDSQTRWGEKLFFGSGTQLSVL.